The subject of this entry is one T cell receptor beta chain. Across several immunoSEQ plates, the genomic DNA of each subset was split evenly. This table comes from immunoSEQ multiplex PCR, and its TCRdb copy is limited to in-frame clones, with some not included. The sample yields around 2,000,000 clones, 85% to 95% seen once. The germline V gene has CDR1 GTSNPN and CDR2 SVGIG (reference sequence). The CDR3 extends over 11 amino acids. The germline V and J ends were trimmed by 5 bases and 4 bases, with 8 bases remaining between them. The source of the sample is a study of shared clonotypes between healthy human individuals. Overall study context: Three CD4 naive, three CD4 memory, two CD8 naive and one CD8 memory plate were used per donor.

The receptor was isolated from a man aged 18 to 29 in good health. The material sequenced was naive CD4+ T cells sorted from blood. Sample subset: CD45RA+ positively selected. This sequence joins TRBV30 and TRBJ1-1; D is unresolved. The CDR3 sequence: CAWAVFTEAFF. The CDR3 DNA reads as TGTGCCTGGGCGGTATTCACTGAAGCTTTCTTT.